This TCR beta chain was identified during a study of shared clonotypes between healthy human individuals. Looking at the study overall: Those who served as donors were a couple of women and three men between the ages of 18 and 49.

Healthy and HIV-negative, the adult donors had no recent acute infections or vaccinations. With unsorted samples, genomic DNA was obtained from 90 million to 95 million PBMCs. Every subset had its genomic DNA shared out evenly among several immunoSEQ plates. Only in-frame clones appear in the TCRdb table, and some are missing; sequencing was by immunoSEQ multiplex PCR. The sample yields about half a million clones, roughly 77% seen once. The junction had 6 bases not matched to a gene; V was cut back by 2 bases and J by 5 bases. This CDR3 has 15 residues. Germline V gives CDR1 ENHRY, CDR2 SYGVKD. Sequenced sample: PBMCs. The origin of this receptor is a woman aged 40-49 years in good health. Some clones in this sample may be carry-over from other donors' samples. V is TRBV10-3 and J is TRBJ1-5, with 7 bases identical to TRBD1. The CDR3 DNA is TGTGCCATCAGTGAGATCGACAGGGACCATCAGCCCCAGCATTTT. It yields the protein CAISEIDRDHQPQHF.